Following are 14 T cell receptor beta chains from one sample sequenced in a study of blood T cell repertoires in COVID-19. The data were produced by immunoSEQ multiplex PCR, yet TCRdb's version contains in-frame clones alone and is incomplete. Of about 400,000 clones in the sample, about 88% were seen once. The sequencing sample was made of PBMCs or T cells enriched from blood (not recorded which). These TCRs come from a woman under 40 who had recovered from COVID-19.

This clone was seen only once. V is TRBV18 and J is TRBJ2-1, with 9 positions matching TRBD1. CDR1 KGHSH and CDR2 LQKENI come from the germline V gene. Unmatched junction bases numbered 6, after V lost 3 bases and J lost 0 bases. CDR3 size: 17 residues. The DNA of the CDR3 is TGTGCCAGCTCACCGGGACAGGGATGGAGCTCCTACAATGAGCAGTTCTTC. Translating gives CASSPGQGWSSYNEQFF.

V usage is TRBV28 and J usage is TRBJ1-1; D perhaps matches TRBD1 (5 bases). V gave up 6 bases and J gave up 7 bases, with 15 bases separating them. From germline, CDR1 is MDHEN and CDR2 SYDVKM. CDR3 length: 13 amino acids. The CDR3 here is CASSPVGQLEAFF. In DNA, the CDR3 is TGTGCCAGCAGCCCTGTGGGGCAGCTTGAAGCTTTCTTT.

The chain carries TRBV19 and TRBJ2-7; TRBD1 is a possible D gene (6 bases). Germline-derived CDR1 and CDR2 are LNHDA and SQIVND (reference sequence). Trimming shortened V by 1 base and J by 3 bases, and 13 bases separated the two germline ends. The CDR3 runs 15 residues. The CDR3 protein is CASSIGAGDNYEQYF. The DNA for the CDR3 is TGTGCCAGTAGTATAGGTGCAGGGGACAACTACGAGCAGTACTTC. Full variable domain (rest looked up from reference TRBV19 and TRBJ2-7): DGGITQSPKYLFRKEGQNVTLSCEQNLNHDAMYWYRQDPGQGLRLIYYSQIVNDFQKGDIAEGYSVSREKKESFPLTVTSAQKNPTAFYLCASSIGAGDNYEQYFGPGTRLTVT.

This clone was seen just once. The DNA for the CDR3 is TGTGCCAGCAGCAAAAACGGCTGGACAGGGGGACGCACTGAAGCTTTCTTT. Encoded protein: CASSKNGWTGGRTEAFF. The chain employs TRBV21-1 and TRBJ1-1; TRBD1, the D gene given by the table, was not confirmed from the DNA. TRBV21-1 is a listed pseudogene. The CDR3 has 17 amino acids.

The V call is TRBV11-3, the J call TRBJ2-7, with 12 nucleotides matching TRBD2. The germline V gene encodes CDR1 SGHNT and CDR2 YENEEA. CDR3 length: 15 residues. J lost 1 base, V lost 8 bases, and 6 bases had no gene match. The CDR3 DNA reads TGTGCCAGCTTCCTTCTAGCGGGGGGGTCCTACGAGCAGTACTTC. This codes for CASFLLAGGSYEQYF.

This clone has a single count. The chain combines TRBV11-2 with TRBJ2-5, with 9 bases fitting TRBD2. V was clipped by 4 bases and J by 1 base; unmatched bases: 7. Germline V gives CDR1 SGHAT, CDR2 FQNNGV. This CDR3 spans 16 amino acids. The CDR3 coding sequence is TGTGCCAGCAGCTCCAGACTAGCGGATATCCAAGAGACCCAGTACTTC. Encoded protein: CASSSRLADIQETQYF.

The CDR3 DNA reads as TGTGCCAGCAGAAATGGACAGTCAGACACTGAAGCTTTCTTT. Encoded protein: CASRNGQSDTEAFF. The gene calls are TRBV27 and TRBJ1-1; tentatively, D is TRBD1 (6 bases). The V gene lost 6 bases and the J gene lost 3 bases, with 14 bases spanning the gap. CDR1 MNHEY and CDR2 SMNVEV come from the germline V gene (reference sequence). The CDR3 consists of 14 residues.

In its sample, this clone was seen once. This rearrangement joins TRBV10-3 to TRBJ2-7; TRBD1 matches at 7 bases. After removal of 6 bases from V and 0 bases from J, the junction contained 5 bases not matched to a gene. From germline, CDR1 is ENHRY and CDR2 SYGVKD. The CDR3 extends over 14 amino acids. Here the CDR3 reads CAIRADRYSYEQYF. The CDR3, as DNA: TGTGCCATCAGGGCGGACAGGTACTCCTACGAGCAGTACTTC.

In its sample, this clone was seen once. The V and J genes are TRBV6-5 and TRBJ2-7, with 9 bases matching TRBD1. The CDR3 is 13 residues long. V gave up 6 bases and J gave up 4 bases; unmatched junction bases: 4. Germline CDR1 is MNHEY and CDR2 is SVGAGI. The CDR3 spells CASSQQGAYEQYF. CDR3 nucleotide sequence: TGTGCCAGCAGCCAACAGGGGGCTTACGAGCAGTACTTC.

The chain employs TRBV10-3 and TRBJ2-3; 12 bases are shared with TRBD2. Germline V lookup: CDR1 ENHRY, CDR2 SYGVKD. J was trimmed by 6 bases and V by 2 bases; bases with no gene match: 3. This CDR3 region has 15 residues. The CDR3 bases are TGTGCCATCAGTGAGACTAGCGGGGGGCCCGATACGCAGTATTTT. This encodes CAISETSGGPDTQYF.

The chain couples TRBV29-1 to TRBJ1-1; 10 positions agree with TRBD1. Trimming removed 8 bases from V and 5 bases from J; junction bases left unmatched: 5. This CDR3 comprises 12 residues. CDR1 is SQVTM and CDR2 is ANQGSEA in the germline V gene. The CDR3 protein is CSFRTGGTEAFF. The CDR3 bases are TGCAGCTTTAGGACAGGGGGGACTGAAGCTTTCTTT.

The chain is built from TRBV7-3 and TRBJ2-6; D perhaps matches TRBD2 (5 bases). The V end was cut by 5 bases, the J end by 15 bases, with 17 bases between. The CDR3 runs to 13 residues. Germline V gene lookup returns CDR1 SGHTA and CDR2 FQGTGA. The CDR3 coding sequence is TGTGCCAGCAGCCAAAGCGCAATACGGGACCTGACTTTC. Its protein is CASSQSAIRDLTF.

This chain joins TRBV18 and TRBJ1-1; 8 bases line up with TRBD1. CDR3 length: 13 amino acids. CDR1 and CDR2 (germline): KGHSH, LQKENI. With 6 bases clipped from V and 3 bases from J, the junction kept 3 bases outside the gene matches. The CDR3 protein is CASSMTGDTEAFF. The CDR3 DNA sequence: TGTGCCAGCTCTATGACAGGGGACACTGAAGCTTTCTTT.

The chain combines TRBV23-1 with TRBJ1-5; 9 bases align to TRBD1. Being an ORF, TRBV23-1 has a function that is uncertain. The CDR3 loop spans 17 amino acids. Trimming cost V 1 base and J 1 base; bases outside gene matches: 5. The CDR3 region is CASSQYRGPRSNQPQHF. CDR3 nucleotides: TGCGCCAGCAGTCAATACAGGGGGCCTCGGAGCAATCAGCCCCAGCATTTT.